The sequence of this T cell receptor (beta chain) was determined in a study of blood T cell repertoires in COVID-19. Overall study context: The United States, Italy and Spain were the sources of the acute and convalescent COVID-19 samples. T cells, B-cell-depleted T cells, or PBMCs provided the cDNA or gDNA that served as material.

The CDR3 is 13 amino acids. V lost 0 bases to trimming and J lost 11 bases, with 8 bases between them. Germline V gene lookup returns CDR1 MNHEY and CDR2 SVGAGI. In the source study's methods: Nucleated cell counts were estimated from reference gene primer amplification. The data were produced by immunoSEQ multiplex PCR, yet TCRdb's version contains in-frame clones alone and is incomplete. The V and J calls and the clone size are those of that table, but D and trimming were determined from the DNA. The repertoire holds roughly 250,000 clones, with 65% to 90% as singletons. On this clone: Additional DNA sequences in this sample encode the identical CDR3.

The rearrangement joins TRBV6-5 to TRBJ1-6; the D gene is possibly TRBD1 (5 bases). The specimen was peripheral blood. The origin of this receptor is an older woman with active or convalescent COVID-19. In DNA, the CDR3 is TGTGCCAGCAGTTACTCGGCGGGGGCACCCCTCCACTTT. Its protein is CASSYSAGAPLHF.